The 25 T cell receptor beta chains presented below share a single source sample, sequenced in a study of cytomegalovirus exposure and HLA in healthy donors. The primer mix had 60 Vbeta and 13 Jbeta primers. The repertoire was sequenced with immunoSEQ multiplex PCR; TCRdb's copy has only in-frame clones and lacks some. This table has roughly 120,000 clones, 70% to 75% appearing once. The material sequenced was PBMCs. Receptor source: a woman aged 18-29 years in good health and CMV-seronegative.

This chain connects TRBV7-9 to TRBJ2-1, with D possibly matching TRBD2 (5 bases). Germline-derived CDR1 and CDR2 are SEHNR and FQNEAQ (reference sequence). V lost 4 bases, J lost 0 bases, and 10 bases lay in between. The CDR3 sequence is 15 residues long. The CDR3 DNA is TGTGCCAGCAGCTCGGACTTCGCCTCCTACAATGAGCAGTTCTTC. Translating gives CASSSDFASYNEQFF. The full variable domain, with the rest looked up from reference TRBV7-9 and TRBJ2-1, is DTGVSQNPRHKITKRGQNVTFRCDPISEHNRLYWYRQTLGQGPEFLTYFQNEAQLEKSRLLSDRFSAERPKGSFSTLEIQRTEQGDSAMYLCASSSDFASYNEQFFGPGTRLTVL.

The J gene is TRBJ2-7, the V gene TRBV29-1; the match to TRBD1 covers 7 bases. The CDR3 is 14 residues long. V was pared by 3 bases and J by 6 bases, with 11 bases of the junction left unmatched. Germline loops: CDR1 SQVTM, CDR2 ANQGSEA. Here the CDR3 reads CSVDLGGSFGEQYF. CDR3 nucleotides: TGCAGCGTTGATTTAGGGGGCTCGTTTGGCGAGCAGTACTTC.

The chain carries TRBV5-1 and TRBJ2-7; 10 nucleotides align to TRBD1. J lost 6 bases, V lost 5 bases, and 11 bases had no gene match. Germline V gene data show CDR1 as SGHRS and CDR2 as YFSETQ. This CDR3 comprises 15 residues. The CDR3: CASRKGQGYPTEQYF. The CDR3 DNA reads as TGCGCCAGCAGGAAGGGACAGGGGTACCCAACCGAGCAGTACTTC. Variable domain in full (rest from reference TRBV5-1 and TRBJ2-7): KAGVTQTPRYLIKTRGQQVTLSCSPISGHRSVSWYQQTPGQGLQFLFEYFSETQRNKGNFPGRFSGRQFSNSRSEMNVSTLELGDSALYLCASRKGQGYPTEQYFGPGTRLTVT.

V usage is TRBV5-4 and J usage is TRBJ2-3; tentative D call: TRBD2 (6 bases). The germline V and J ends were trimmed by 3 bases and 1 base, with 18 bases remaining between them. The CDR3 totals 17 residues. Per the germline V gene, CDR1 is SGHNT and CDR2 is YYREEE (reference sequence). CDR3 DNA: TGTGCCAGCAGCTCACCCTGGCGGGGCCCGGGCACAGATACGCAGTATTTT. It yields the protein CASSSPWRGPGTDTQYF.

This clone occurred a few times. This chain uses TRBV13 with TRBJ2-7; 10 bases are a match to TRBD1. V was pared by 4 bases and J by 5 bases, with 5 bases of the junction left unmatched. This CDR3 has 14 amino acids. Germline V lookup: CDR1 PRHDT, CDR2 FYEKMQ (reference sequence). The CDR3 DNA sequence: TGTGCCAGCAGCTCGACAGGGGGCTCGAACGAGCAGTACTTC. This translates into CASSSTGGSNEQYF.

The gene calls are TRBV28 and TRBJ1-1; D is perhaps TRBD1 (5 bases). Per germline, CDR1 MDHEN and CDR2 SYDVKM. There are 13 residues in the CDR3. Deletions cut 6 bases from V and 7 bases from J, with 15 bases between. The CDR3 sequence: CASRDTTTFEAFF. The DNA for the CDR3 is TGTGCCAGCAGGGACACGACGACCTTTGAAGCTTTCTTT.

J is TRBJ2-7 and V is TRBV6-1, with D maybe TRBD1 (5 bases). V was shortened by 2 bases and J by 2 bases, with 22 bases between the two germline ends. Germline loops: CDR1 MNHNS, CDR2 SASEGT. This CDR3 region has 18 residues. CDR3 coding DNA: TGTGCCAGCAGTGAAAGGTATTTAGGAGACAGAAAAACCTACGAGCAGTACTTC. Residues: CASSERYLGDRKTYEQYF.

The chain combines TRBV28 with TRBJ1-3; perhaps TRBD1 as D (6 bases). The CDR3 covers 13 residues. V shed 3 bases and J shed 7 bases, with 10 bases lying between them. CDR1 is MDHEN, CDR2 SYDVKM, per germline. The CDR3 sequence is CASSLEGGNTIYF. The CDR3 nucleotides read TGTGCCAGCAGTTTGGAGGGGGGGAACACCATATATTTT.

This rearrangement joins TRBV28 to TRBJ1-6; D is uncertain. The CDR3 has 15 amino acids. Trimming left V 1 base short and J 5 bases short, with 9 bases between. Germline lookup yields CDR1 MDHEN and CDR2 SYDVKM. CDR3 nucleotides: TGTGCCAGCAGTTTATCAGGAGGGCATAATTCACCCCTCCACTTT. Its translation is CASSLSGGHNSPLHF.

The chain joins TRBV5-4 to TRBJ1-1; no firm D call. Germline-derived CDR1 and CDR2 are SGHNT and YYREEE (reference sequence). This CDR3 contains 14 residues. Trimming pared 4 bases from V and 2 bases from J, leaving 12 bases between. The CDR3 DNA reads TGTGCCAGCAGCCTATTTGGAGCCAACACTGAAGCTTTCTTT. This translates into CASSLFGANTEAFF. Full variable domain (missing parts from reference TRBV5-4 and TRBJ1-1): ETGVTQSPTHLIKTRGQQVTLRCSSQSGHNTVSWYQQALGQGPQFIFQYYREEENGRGNFPPRFSGLQFPNYSSELNVNALELDDSALYLCASSLFGANTEAFFGQGTRLTVV.

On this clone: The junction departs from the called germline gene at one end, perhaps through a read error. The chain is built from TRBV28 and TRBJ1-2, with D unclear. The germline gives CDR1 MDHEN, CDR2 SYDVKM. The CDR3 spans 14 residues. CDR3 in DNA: TGTGCCAGCAGTTTAATCGGAGGAGGCTATGGCTACCCCTTC. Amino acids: CASSLIGGGYGYPF.

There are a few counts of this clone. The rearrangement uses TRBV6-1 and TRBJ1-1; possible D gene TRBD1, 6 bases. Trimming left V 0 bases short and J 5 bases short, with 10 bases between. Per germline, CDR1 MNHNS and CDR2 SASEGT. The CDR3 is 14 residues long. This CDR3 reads CASSEARGQTEAFF. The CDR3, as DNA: TGTGCCAGCAGTGAAGCGCGAGGACAGACTGAAGCTTTCTTT.

The DNA for the CDR3 is TGTGCCAGCAGCCAAACACAGGCCGAGAAGCAAAAGCAGTTCTTC. This encodes CASSQTQAEKQKQFF. This chain connects TRBV14 to TRBJ2-1, with D perhaps TRBD1 (5 bases). Trimming removed 2 bases from V and 11 bases from J, with 19 bases in between. Germline CDR1 SGHDN, CDR2 FVKESK. This CDR3 contains 15 residues.

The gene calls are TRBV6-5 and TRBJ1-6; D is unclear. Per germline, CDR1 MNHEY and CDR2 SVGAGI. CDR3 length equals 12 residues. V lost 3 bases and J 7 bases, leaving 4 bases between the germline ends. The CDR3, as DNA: TGTGCCAGCAGTTATCCGAATTCACCCCTCCACTTT. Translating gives CASSYPNSPLHF.

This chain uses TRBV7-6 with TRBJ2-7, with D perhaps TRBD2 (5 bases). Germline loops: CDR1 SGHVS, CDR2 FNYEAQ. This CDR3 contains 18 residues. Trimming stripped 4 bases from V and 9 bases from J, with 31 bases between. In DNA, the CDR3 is TGTGCCAGCAGCTCTAAACACCCCCTGGGCGCCGACCGTGAGGGGCAGTACTTC. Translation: CASSSKHPLGADREGQYF.

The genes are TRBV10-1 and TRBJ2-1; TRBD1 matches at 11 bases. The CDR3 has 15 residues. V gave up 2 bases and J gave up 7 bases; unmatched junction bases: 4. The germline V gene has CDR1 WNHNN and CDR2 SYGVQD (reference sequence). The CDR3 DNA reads TGCGCCAGCAGTGAGCCGGGACAGGGGGGTAATGAGCAGTTCTTC. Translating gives CASSEPGQGGNEQFF.

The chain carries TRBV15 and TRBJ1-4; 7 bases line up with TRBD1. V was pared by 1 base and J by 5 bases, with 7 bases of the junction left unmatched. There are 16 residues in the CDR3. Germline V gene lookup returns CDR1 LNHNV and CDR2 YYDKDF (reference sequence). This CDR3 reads CATSRGQGVTNEKLFF. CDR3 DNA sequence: TGTGCCACCAGCAGAGGACAGGGCGTAACGAATGAAAAACTGTTTTTT.

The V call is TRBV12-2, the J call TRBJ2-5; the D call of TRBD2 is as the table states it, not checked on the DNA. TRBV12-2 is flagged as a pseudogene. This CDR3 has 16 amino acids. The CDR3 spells CASRSGSTSGEETQYF. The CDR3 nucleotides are TGTGCAAGTCGCTCCGGATCGACTAGCGGGGAAGAGACCCAGTACTTC.

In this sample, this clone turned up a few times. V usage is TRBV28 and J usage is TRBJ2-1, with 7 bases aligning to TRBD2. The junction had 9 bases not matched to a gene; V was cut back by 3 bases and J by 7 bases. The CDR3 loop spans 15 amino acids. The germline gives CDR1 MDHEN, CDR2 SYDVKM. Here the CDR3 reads CASSFGLGRGNEQFF. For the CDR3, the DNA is TGTGCCAGCAGTTTCGGACTAGGAAGGGGAAATGAGCAGTTCTTC. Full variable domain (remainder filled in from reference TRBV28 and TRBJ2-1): DVKVTQSSRYLVKRTGEKVFLECVQDMDHENMFWYRQDPGLGLRLIYFSYDVKMKEKGDIPEGYSVSREKKERFSLILESASTNQTSMYLCASSFGLGRGNEQFFGPGTRLTVL.

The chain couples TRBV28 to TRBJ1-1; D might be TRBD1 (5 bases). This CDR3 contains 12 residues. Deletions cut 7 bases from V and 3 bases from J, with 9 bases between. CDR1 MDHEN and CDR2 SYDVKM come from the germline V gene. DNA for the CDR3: TGTGCCAGCAAGGGGCCGGACACTGAAGCTTTCTTT. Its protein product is CASKGPDTEAFF.

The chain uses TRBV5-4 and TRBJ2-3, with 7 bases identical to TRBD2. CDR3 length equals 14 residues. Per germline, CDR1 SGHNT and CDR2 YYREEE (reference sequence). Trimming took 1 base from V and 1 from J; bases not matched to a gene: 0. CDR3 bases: TGTGCCAGCAGCTTGCGGGGGGGCACAGATACGCAGTATTTT. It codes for CASSLRGGTDTQYF.

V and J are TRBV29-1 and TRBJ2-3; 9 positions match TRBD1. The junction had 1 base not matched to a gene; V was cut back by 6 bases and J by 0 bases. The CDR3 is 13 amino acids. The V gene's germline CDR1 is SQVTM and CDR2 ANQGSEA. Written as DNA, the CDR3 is TGCAGCGTAGGGACAGGGAGCACAGATACGCAGTATTTT. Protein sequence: CSVGTGSTDTQYF.

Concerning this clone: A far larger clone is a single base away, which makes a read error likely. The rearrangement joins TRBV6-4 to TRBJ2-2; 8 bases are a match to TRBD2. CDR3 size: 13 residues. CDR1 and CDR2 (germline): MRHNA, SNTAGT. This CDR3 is CARSGTSTGELFF. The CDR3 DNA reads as TGTGCCAGAAGTGGGACTAGCACCGGGGAGCTGTTTTTT.

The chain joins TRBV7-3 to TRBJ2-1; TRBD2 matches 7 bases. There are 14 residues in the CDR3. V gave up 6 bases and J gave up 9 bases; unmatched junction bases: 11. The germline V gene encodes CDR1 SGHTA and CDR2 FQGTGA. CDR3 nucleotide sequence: TGTGCCAGCAGGTCTACGGCGGGGGTTGGTGAGCAGTTCTTC. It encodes CASRSTAGVGEQFF.

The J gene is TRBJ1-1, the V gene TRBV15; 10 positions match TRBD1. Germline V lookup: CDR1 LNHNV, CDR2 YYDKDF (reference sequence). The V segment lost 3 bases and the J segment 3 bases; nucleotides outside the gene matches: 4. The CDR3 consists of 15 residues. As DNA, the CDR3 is TGTGCCACCAGCAGCGCGGGACAGGGGTACACTGAAGCTTTCTTT. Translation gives CATSSAGQGYTEAFF.